This entry is about one TCR beta chain. After removal of 5 bases from V and 7 bases from J, the junction contained 7 bases not matched to a gene. Per germline, CDR1 SQVTM and CDR2 ANQGSEA. The CDR3 is 14 residues long. The data originate from a study of radiotherapy plus CTLA-4 blockade in lung cancer. Assay: immunoSEQ multiplex PCR; the TCRdb copy retains only in-frame clones and omits some. The sample holds around 78,000 clones, more than 60% seen once. The source was peripheral blood, collected from a patient treated with radiotherapy plus ipilimumab. The chain combines TRBV29-1 with TRBJ2-1; TRBD2 agrees at 11 bases. This clonotype was obtained from a human donor with non-small cell lung cancer who had a partial response to radiotherapy plus ipilimumab. Some clones in this sample may be carry-over from other donors' samples. The CDR3 DNA reads TGCAGCGTTACTAGCGGGGGCCCCGAGAATGAGCAGTTCTTC. Translated: CSVTSGGPENEQFF.